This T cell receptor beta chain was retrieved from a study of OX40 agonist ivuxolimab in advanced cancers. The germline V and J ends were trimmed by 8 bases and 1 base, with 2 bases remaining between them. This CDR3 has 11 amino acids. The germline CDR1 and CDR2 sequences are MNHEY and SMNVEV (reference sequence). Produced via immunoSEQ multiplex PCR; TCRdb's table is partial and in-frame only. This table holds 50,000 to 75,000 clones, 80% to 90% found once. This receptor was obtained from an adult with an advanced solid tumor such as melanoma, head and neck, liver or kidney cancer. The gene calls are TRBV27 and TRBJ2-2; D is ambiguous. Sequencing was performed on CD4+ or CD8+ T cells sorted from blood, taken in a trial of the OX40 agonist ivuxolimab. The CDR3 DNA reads TGTGCCAGCCGGAACACCGGGGAGCTGTTTTTT. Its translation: CASRNTGELFF.